This T cell receptor (beta chain) was sequenced for a study of blood T cell repertoires in COVID-19. In the study overall: PBMCs, B-cell-depleted T cells, or T cells were the source of the cDNA or gDNA that made up the material.

In the original processing: From reference gene primer amplification, estimates of nucleated cell counts were derived. Profiling relied on immunoSEQ multiplex PCR, and the TCRdb table lists in-frame clones only, not all of them. Clone size and V and J calls were adopted from that table, with D and trimming inferred from the DNA. The sample records 250,000 or so clones, around 90% being singletons. V trimming: 3 bases; J trimming: 5 bases; junction bases outside the gene matches: 11. There are 19 residues in the CDR3. CDR1 and CDR2 from the germline V gene are SGHVS and FNYEAQ. This receptor was obtained from a woman in her 30s with acute or convalescent COVID-19. This rearrangement joins TRBV7-6 to TRBJ2-2; 14 bases line up with TRBD2. The material sequenced was peripheral blood. CDR3 in amino acids: CASSFIPGLAGESTGELFF. CDR3 sequence (DNA): TGTGCCAGCAGCTTTATTCCGGGACTAGCGGGAGAATCGACCGGGGAGCTGTTTTTT. The variable domain in full, with the rest retrieved from reference TRBV7-6 and TRBJ2-2, is GAGVSQSPRYKVTKRGQDVALRCDPISGHVSLYWYRQALGQGPEFLTYFNYEAQQDKSGLPNDRFSAERPEGSISTLTIQRTEQRDSAMYRCASSFIPGLAGESTGELFFGEGSRLTVL.